Shown below are 21 T cell receptor beta chains from a single sample sequenced in a study of PD-1 blockade in classical Hodgkin lymphoma. Libraries were prepared by immunoSEQ multiplex PCR; TCRdb keeps only in-frame clonotypes and omits some of them. The sample contains roughly 16,000 clones, about 80% of which appear only once. Relapses following autologous stem cell transplantation were seen in all patients, with brentuximab vedotin exposure varying. The source was peripheral blood mononuclear cells (PBMCs), collected at baseline. The receptors shown here come from a human donor with classical Hodgkin lymphoma.

This chain joins TRBV11-2 and TRBJ2-7; D is possibly TRBD1 or TRBD2 (6 bases each). Germline values: CDR1 SGHAT, CDR2 FQNNGV. The germline V and J ends were trimmed by 5 bases and 12 bases, with 23 bases remaining between them. The CDR3 length is 14 residues. This CDR3 is CASSHPKIMGGGYF. As DNA, the CDR3 is TGTGCCAGCAGCCATCCTAAGATTATGGGGGGCGGGTACTTC.

The chain links TRBV9 to TRBJ1-6, with a possible D match to TRBD1 (5 bases). Trimming shortened V by 0 bases and J by 8 bases, and 12 bases separated the two germline ends. This CDR3 region has 15 residues. CDR1 SGDLS and CDR2 YYNGEE come from the germline V gene. The CDR3 reads CASSVGWQGDSPLHF. CDR3 sequence (DNA): TGTGCCAGCAGCGTAGGTTGGCAAGGGGATTCACCCCTCCACTTT. The full variable domain, its missing parts supplied by reference TRBV9 and TRBJ1-6, is DSGVTQTPKHLITATGQRVTLRCSPRSGDLSVYWYQQSLDQGLQFLIQYYNGEERAKGNILERFSAQQFPDLHSELNLSSLELGDSALYFCASSVGWQGDSPLHFGNGTRLTVT.

V is TRBV5-6 and J is TRBJ2-1; D uncertain. V lost 0 bases and J 6 bases, leaving 7 bases between the germline ends. Germline CDR1 SGHDT, CDR2 YYEEEE. The CDR3 covers 13 residues. The CDR3 sequence is CASSLERTNEQFF. Written as DNA, the CDR3 is TGTGCCAGCAGCTTGGAACGAACCAATGAGCAGTTCTTC.

This clone has only one observation. This chain joins TRBV7-2 and TRBJ2-7; TRBD2 matches at 11 bases. Trimming at V came to 6 bases and at J to 3 bases, leaving 7 bases not matched to a gene. The CDR3 runs to 15 residues. Germline CDR1 SGHTA, CDR2 FQGNSA. CDR3 amino acids: CASRVPGTSGYEQYF. The CDR3 nucleotides read TGTGCCAGCAGGGTTCCCGGGACTAGCGGCTACGAGCAGTACTTC.

The V call is TRBV6-5, the J call TRBJ1-2; 9 bases align to TRBD1. Germline V lookup: CDR1 MNHEY, CDR2 SVGAGI. This CDR3 is built from 13 residues. Losses at the gene ends were 2 bases for V and 7 bases for J; bases not matched to a gene: 2. The CDR3 DNA reads TGTGCCAGCAGTTACCAGACAGGGGGTGGCTACACCTTC. Its protein product is CASSYQTGGGYTF.

The rearrangement links TRBV27 to TRBJ2-7, with 8 bases aligning to TRBD2. The CDR3 loop spans 12 amino acids. Germline V gives CDR1 MNHEY, CDR2 SMNVEV (reference sequence). With V trimmed by 5 bases and J by 6 bases, 3 bases remained unmatched. In nucleotides, the CDR3 is TGTGCCAGCAGTGGACGGGAGGGCGAGCAGTACTTC. Amino acid sequence: CASSGREGEQYF.

The chain is built from TRBV5-1 and TRBJ2-3; D is ambiguous. Per the germline V gene, CDR1 is SGHRS and CDR2 is YFSETQ. The CDR3 is 14 residues long. V shed 0 bases and J shed 4 bases, with 9 bases lying between them. The CDR3 region is CASSLGGVADTQYF. The CDR3, as DNA: TGCGCCAGCAGCTTGGGTGGGGTGGCAGATACGCAGTATTTT.

This chain uses TRBV6-1 with TRBJ2-7; the D gene is possibly TRBD2 (6 bases). There are 14 residues in the CDR3. Trimming shortened V by 0 bases and J by 2 bases, and 8 bases separated the two germline ends. CDR1 MNHNS and CDR2 SASEGT come from the germline V gene. The CDR3 loop reads CASSEARDTYEQYF. The CDR3 region has the DNA TGTGCCAGCAGTGAAGCGCGGGATACCTACGAGCAGTACTTC.

In this sample, this clone turned up once. The chain recombines TRBV9 with TRBJ1-2; TRBD1 matches at 8 bases. CDR1 is SGDLS, CDR2 YYNGEE, per germline. The CDR3 is 13 amino acids. V trimming: 4 bases; J trimming: 8 bases; junction bases outside the gene matches: 7. CDR3 bases: TGTGCCAGCAGCCCCCAGGACAGGGTGGGCTACACCTTC. This sequence encodes CASSPQDRVGYTF.

This clone was seen only once. V usage is TRBV29-1 and J usage is TRBJ2-5; D is perhaps TRBD1 or TRBD2 (6 bases each). Trimming removed 8 bases at V and 4 bases at J, with 17 bases between. Per the germline V gene, CDR1 is SQVTM and CDR2 is ANQGSEA. CDR3 length: 13 amino acids. CDR3 DNA: TGCAGCTCCATGTGGGGGGCCTTAGAGACCCAGTACTTC. Translation gives CSSMWGALETQYF.

The chain has TRBV7-2 and TRBJ2-2; D ambiguous. Looked up from germline, CDR1 is SGHTA and CDR2 is FQGNSA. Trimming removed 3 bases at V and 2 bases at J, with 7 bases between. The CDR3 length is 14 residues. The CDR3 DNA reads as TGTGCCAGCAGCTTCCAGCAAAACACCGGGGAGCTGTTTTTT. It specifies CASSFQQNTGELFF. Full variable domain (outside the CDR3, taken from reference TRBV7-2 and TRBJ2-2): GAGVSQSPSNKVTEKGKDVELRCDPISGHTALYWYRQSLGQGLEFLIYFQGNSAPDKSGLPSDRFSAERTGGSVSTLTIQRTQQEDSAVYLCASSFQQNTGELFFGEGSRLTVL.

The chain uses TRBV9 and TRBJ2-3; 9 bases line up with TRBD1. The germline CDR1 and CDR2 sequences are SGDLS and YYNGEE. The CDR3 has 16 amino acids. J gave up 0 bases and V 2 bases, and 4 bases lay outside the gene matches. CDR3 sequence (DNA): TGTGCCAGCAGCGTTGGGACAGGGTCTAGCACAGATACGCAGTATTTT. It yields the protein CASSVGTGSSTDTQYF.

As regards this clone: The identical CDR3 is also encoded by other nucleotide sequences in the sample. In DNA form, the CDR3 reads TGTGCCAGCAGTCTCGGGTCCTACGAGCAGTACTTC. This gives the protein CASSLGSYEQYF. The chain carries TRBV7-9 and TRBJ2-7, with D hard to call. Germline CDR1 reads SEHNR; CDR2 reads FQNEAQ (reference sequence). This CDR3 has 12 residues. With 6 bases removed from V and 1 base from J, the gap between germline ends came to 7 bases.

This sequence joins TRBV19 and TRBJ2-7; D is unclear. CDR1 and CDR2 (germline): LNHDA, SQIVND (reference sequence). This CDR3 is 14 amino acids long. Trimming stripped 7 bases from V and 3 bases from J, with 16 bases between. As DNA, the CDR3 is TGTGCCAGTACCTCTGGGCAGGATGGCTACGAGCAGTACTTC. Its translation is CASTSGQDGYEQYF.

The rearrangement uses TRBV28 and TRBJ2-3; 8 bases are shared with TRBD2. The CDR3 sequence is 16 residues long. J lost 0 bases, V lost 3 bases, and 5 bases had no gene match. Germline V gene data show CDR1 as MDHEN and CDR2 as SYDVKM. The CDR3 sequence is CASSLEAGASTDTQYF. Here the CDR3 DNA reads TGTGCCAGCAGTTTGGAAGCGGGAGCTAGCACAGATACGCAGTATTTT.

The chain joins TRBV6-5 to TRBJ1-1, with 8 bases identical to TRBD1. Losses at the gene ends were 6 bases for V and 5 bases for J; bases not matched to a gene: 5. Per germline, CDR1 MNHEY and CDR2 SVGAGI. The CDR3 sequence is 13 residues long. In DNA, the CDR3 is TGTGCCAGCAGCCGGGGACAGGCGACTGAAGCTTTCTTT. Translated: CASSRGQATEAFF.

The V and J genes are TRBV27 and TRBJ2-2; a weak D match, TRBD1 (6 bases). Per the germline V gene, CDR1 is MNHEY and CDR2 is SMNVEV (reference sequence). With 6 bases removed from V and 1 base from J, the gap between germline ends came to 12 bases. The CDR3 covers 15 residues. CDR3 nucleotides: TGTGCCAGCAGCCCCGGGACATTGAACACCGGGGAGCTGTTTTTT. Its protein product is CASSPGTLNTGELFF.

This chain joins TRBV30 and TRBJ2-2; D is ambiguous. CDR1 is GTSNPN and CDR2 is SVGIG in the germline V gene (reference sequence). Trimming removed 0 bases from V and 4 bases from J, with 12 bases in between. The CDR3 spans 15 residues. CDR3 in DNA: TGTGCCTGGAGTGTGATTAGTGGTAGCACCGGGGAGCTGTTTTTT. Translation: CAWSVISGSTGELFF.

The chain recombines TRBV27 with TRBJ2-3; TRBD1 aligns across 8 bases. This CDR3 region has 15 residues. Germline lookup yields CDR1 MNHEY and CDR2 SMNVEV (reference sequence). J was trimmed by 4 bases and V by 5 bases; bases with no gene match: 8. CDR3 sequence (DNA): TGTGCCAGCAGTCTATGGGACAGGTCTCCAGATACGCAGTATTTT. Translated: CASSLWDRSPDTQYF.

This clone appeared a single time. The V and J genes are TRBV4-3 and TRBJ2-1; D unclear. CDR1 and CDR2 (germline): LGHNA, YSLEER. The CDR3 consists of 15 residues. V lost 3 bases, J lost 2 bases, and 11 bases lay in between. CDR3 in DNA: TGCGCCAGCAGCCATAGCACTGGTCCCTACAATGAGCAGTTCTTC. Translation: CASSHSTGPYNEQFF.

The chain joins TRBV7-8 to TRBJ1-1; 7 bases line up with TRBD1. V lost 5 bases to trimming and J lost 0 bases; unmatched junction nucleotides: 6. Germline loops: CDR1 SGHVS, CDR2 FQNEAQ. The CDR3 is 15 amino acids. The DNA of the CDR3 is TGTGCCAGCAGCCCGAGACAGGGTATGAACACTGAAGCTTTCTTT. Translating gives CASSPRQGMNTEAFF.